The clone carrying this TCR beta chain was counted only a few times. Its antigen remains unidentified. Under the authors' procedure: Built for papillary thyroid cancer, a distant-metastasis classifier drew on CDR3 differences across clinicopathological groups. TCRdb re-clonotyped the PCR reads through MiXCR. For this entry, the V and J calls and clone size follow TCRdb and not the study's own pipeline. The top ten hold about 22% of the sample, which has approximately 10,000 clones, roughly 36% seen once. Prior to thyroid surgery, none of the patients had received any treatment. Germline V CDR1 and CDR2: SGHAT, FQNNGV. Losses at the gene ends were 5 bases for V and 5 bases for J; bases not matched to a gene: 14. The CDR3 is made up of 16 amino acids. These data originate in a study of metastatic and nonmetastatic thyroid tumors. At the level of the study: Peripheral blood and tumor or nodule samples from malignant and benign thyroid patients were compared. Study-wide results and caveats: Significantly higher TCR beta diversity was reportedly seen in malignant thyroid tumors than benign nodules, in blood and tumor.

Sequenced input: tumor tissue. The receptor was isolated from a female donor with papillary thyroid cancer or a benign thyroid nodule (not recorded which). Some clones in this sample may be carry-over from other donors' samples. The J gene is TRBJ2-5, the V gene TRBV11-2; 7 nucleotides agree with TRBD2. CDR3: CASSPRRGLGGETQYF. As DNA, the CDR3 is TGTGCCAGCAGCCCGCGTCGTGGTTTGGGGGGGGAGACCCAGTACTTC.